This entry features one T cell receptor (beta chain) sequence. This sample stems from a study of T cell changes during pregnancy in multiple sclerosis. From germline, CDR1 is LGHNA and CDR2 YSLEER. The CDR3 contains 16 residues. Germline trimming cut 0 bases from V and 5 bases from J; bases unmatched to any gene: 7. The method was immunoSEQ multiplex PCR; TCRdb's version includes in-frame clones alone and lacks a portion of them. The table lists about 49,000 clones, around 94% of them singletons. Sequenced material: CD4+ T cells from peripheral blood mononuclear cells, taken in the second trimester of pregnancy. J is TRBJ2-5 and V is TRBV4-3; 9 nucleotides align to TRBD2. The receptor was derived from a female donor in good health, enrolled as a control in a pregnancy study. CDR3 coding DNA: TGCGCCAGCAGCCAAGATGCAGCGGGGGGAGTCGAGACCCAGTACTTC. It codes for CASSQDAAGGVETQYF.